The 30 T cell receptor beta chains reported below all come from one sample, sequenced in a study of blood T cells in healthy people across ages. Then a second PCR, running about 6 to 11 cycles, was carried out with a sample-barcoded 5' primer and a J-beta primer mix. Each CDR3 protein is one row after TCRdb ran MiXCR on the 5' RACE reads. The table has 850,000 or so distinct CDR3 sequences, around 28% seen once. The material sequenced was blood. The source is a woman older than 75 in good health.

The sample holds a few counts of this clonotype. The gene calls are TRBV12-3 or TRBV12-4 and TRBJ1-4, with 10 bases matching TRBD1. Trimming took 5 bases from V and 8 from J; bases not matched to a gene: 8. The CDR3 covers 15 residues. CDR3 residues: CASSKGQGLGEKLFF. DNA of the CDR3: TGTGCCAGCAGTAAGGGACAGGGGTTAGGCGAAAAACTGTTTTTT.

This clonotype was recorded many times. This chain joins TRBV6-5 and TRBJ2-1; TRBD1 matches at 9 bases. Germline V CDR1 and CDR2: MNHEY, SVGAGI. CDR3 length equals 18 residues. After removal of 0 bases from V and 4 bases from J, the junction contained 10 bases not matched to a gene. The CDR3 sequence is CASSYSFPGQGGYNEQFF. DNA of the CDR3: TGTGCCAGCAGTTACTCCTTTCCGGGACAGGGTGGATACAATGAGCAGTTCTTC.

This clonotype has a count of ten or more. The chain employs TRBV6-5 and TRBJ2-3; 12 bases are a match to TRBD2. Germline V lookup: CDR1 MNHEY, CDR2 SVGAGI. This CDR3 region has 15 residues. V lost 6 bases, J lost 4 bases, and 5 bases stayed unmatched. CDR3: CASSQLAGGPDTQYF. As DNA, the CDR3 is TGTGCCAGCAGCCAACTAGCGGGGGGCCCAGATACGCAGTATTTT.

This clonotype was observed at least ten times. The CDR3 coding sequence is TGTGCCAGCAGCTTTGGGACAGGGGCCGAAGGCGAGCAGTACTTC. Translation: CASSFGTGAEGEQYF. The rearrangement links TRBV7-9 to TRBJ2-7; TRBD1 agrees at 10 bases. There are 15 residues in the CDR3. CDR1 is SEHNR and CDR2 is FQNEAQ in the germline V gene (reference sequence). Trimming removed 3 bases from V and 6 bases from J; junction bases left unmatched: 8.

In this sample, this clonotype turned up many times. The rearrangement joins TRBV20-1 to TRBJ1-6; D gene uncertain. The CDR3 runs 19 residues. Germline CDR1 is DFQATT and CDR2 is SNEGSKA (reference sequence). Between the trimmed V and J ends, which lost 6 bases and 7 bases, there was a span of 31 bases. CDR3 bases: TGCAGTGCGAGTAGCGGTCTCCTACCGATTATGGGCGGAAATTCACCCCTCCACTTT. Its protein is CSASSGLLPIMGGNSPLHF.

This clonotype was picked up many times. CDR3 coding DNA: TGTGCCAGCAGCCCGCCGGGACAGGGACTCTATGGCTACACCTTC. Encoded protein: CASSPPGQGLYGYTF. The genes are TRBV12-3 or TRBV12-4 and TRBJ1-2; 9 positions match TRBD1. The CDR3 runs to 15 residues. The V and J ends lost 6 bases and 4 bases, in that order; junction bases with no gene match: 9.

For this clonotype: A read error is possible here, since a much larger clone lies one base away. The rearrangement joins TRBV10-3 to TRBJ2-7; D is uncertain. The CDR3 spans 12 residues. V lost 5 bases, J lost 6 bases, and 11 bases lay in between. CDR1 ENHRY and CDR2 SYGVKD come from the germline V gene. This CDR3 is CAISTGLTEQYF. CDR3 in DNA: TGTGCCATCAGTACCGGGTTGACCGAGCAGTACTTC.

This clonotype was seen ten or more times. The rearrangement uses TRBV7-2 and TRBJ2-5; TRBD2 might be the D (6 bases). The CDR3 totals 15 residues. Deletions cut 3 bases from V and 2 bases from J, with 13 bases between. Germline CDR1 reads SGHTA; CDR2 reads FQGNSA. The DNA for the CDR3 is TGTGCCAGCAGCTTCCGTCGGGAGCCACAAGAGACCCAGTACTTC. This sequence encodes CASSFRREPQETQYF.

This clonotype has a handful of counts. This chain joins TRBV14 and TRBJ2-2; D is uncertain. Trimming removed 2 bases at V and 1 base at J, with 11 bases between. Looked up from germline, CDR1 is SGHDN and CDR2 is FVKESK. The CDR3 spans 16 residues. The CDR3 spells CASSQSTSQNTGELFF. The CDR3 DNA reads as TGTGCCAGCAGCCAATCGACATCACAGAACACCGGGGAGCTGTTTTTT.

This clonotype has just a few counts. The J gene is TRBJ2-1, the V gene TRBV2, with unresolved D. The CDR3 runs to 15 residues. Germline V lookup: CDR1 SNHLY, CDR2 FYNNEI. Trimming stripped 1 base from V and 3 bases from J, with 10 bases between. The CDR3 region is CASSEGAPHYNEQFF. The CDR3 bases are TGTGCCAGCAGTGAAGGGGCGCCACACTACAATGAGCAGTTCTTC. Supplemented by reference TRBV2 and TRBJ2-1, the full variable domain reads EPEVTQTPSHQVTQMGQEVILRCVPISNHLYFYWYRQILGQKVEFLVSFYNNEISEKSEIFDDQFSVERPDGSNFTLKIRSTKLEDSAMYFCASSEGAPHYNEQFFGPGTRLTVL.

For this clonotype: Possible read error: a much larger clone is one base away. The chain is built from TRBV7-2 and TRBJ2-5, with D maybe TRBD2 (7 bases). CDR1 is SGHTA and CDR2 is FQGNSA in the germline V gene. The CDR3 is 15 amino acids. The CDR3, as DNA: TGTGCCTGCAGCTTAGAAGGGGGGGGACTTGTGACCCAGTACTTC. Its protein is CACSLEGGGLVTQYF. The full variable domain, its missing parts supplied by reference TRBV7-2 and TRBJ2-5, is GAGVSQSPSNKVTEKGKDVELRCDPISGHTALYWYRQSLGQGLEFLIYFQGNSAPDKSGLPSDRFSAERTGGSVSTLTIQRTQQEDSAVYLCACSLEGGGLVTQYFGPGTRLLVL.

This clonotype came up once. A read error is possible here, since a much larger clone lies one base away. The CDR3 end shows no conserved phenylalanine or tryptophan, and so a read error is likely. The gene calls are TRBV30 and TRBJ2-2, with D possibly TRBD1 on 6 matching bases. Germline assignment: CDR1 GTSNPN and CDR2 SVGIG (reference sequence). The CDR3 spans 15 residues. The V end was cut by 4 bases, the J end by 2 bases, with 14 bases between. DNA of the CDR3: TGTGCCTGGAAGTTTAGGGACACCAACACCGGGGAGCTGTTTGTT. It specifies CAWKFRDTNTGELFV.

This clonotype showed up just a few times. This chain uses TRBV6-2 or TRBV6-3 with TRBJ1-1; D unresolved. The germline CDR1 and CDR2 sequences are MNHEY and SVGEGT. The CDR3 covers 13 residues. V lost 0 bases and J lost 4, with 6 bases in between. For the CDR3, the DNA is TGTGCCAGCAGTTACTCGAAGGGCACTGAAGCTTTCTTT. This codes for CASSYSKGTEAFF.

This clonotype was counted many times. This chain's CDR3 is CSARETTGPYGYTF. CDR3 nucleotide sequence: TGCAGTGCTAGAGAAACGACAGGACCCTATGGCTACACCTTC. This chain connects TRBV20-1 to TRBJ1-2; maybe TRBD1 (6 bases). The ends were cut back, 0 bases at V and 4 bases at J, with 12 bases in the middle. CDR1 is DFQATT and CDR2 is SNEGSKA in the germline V gene (reference sequence). The CDR3 is 14 residues long.

The V and J genes are TRBV7-6 and TRBJ2-2, with D unclear. The CDR3 length is 16 residues. With 7 bases removed from V and 6 bases from J, the gap between germline ends came to 21 bases. Germline CDR1 SGHVS, CDR2 FNYEAQ. The CDR3 protein is CASKSRSVGFSGELFF. In nucleotides, the CDR3 is TGTGCCAGCAAGAGCCGATCAGTCGGGTTTTCCGGGGAGCTGTTTTTT.

This clonotype was seen a handful of times. The J gene is TRBJ2-7, the V gene TRBV6-1; no reliable D call. Germline V gives CDR1 MNHNS, CDR2 SASEGT. Trimming shortened V by 3 bases and J by 1 base, and 13 bases separated the two germline ends. This CDR3 is built from 15 residues. The CDR3 DNA is TGTGCCAGCAGTGACGGATCTGTTATATCCTACGAGCAGTACTTC. It encodes CASSDGSVISYEQYF.

A note on this clonotype: This may be a read error, as it is one base from a much larger clone. This CDR3 fails to terminate in the conserved phenylalanine or tryptophan, so it likely reflects a read error. The V gene is TRBV12-3 or TRBV12-4, the J gene TRBJ2-3, with a possible D match to TRBD2 (6 bases). The V and J ends lost 3 bases and 5 bases respectively, with 18 bases between them. The CDR3 is 16 residues long. CDR3 in amino acids: CASSLEGGLAGDTQYV. CDR3 DNA sequence: TGTGCCAGCAGTTTGGAGGGTGGGCTAGCCGGAGATACGCAGTATGTT.

CDR3 nucleotide sequence: TGTGCCAGCACTAGTGACAGGAGACACACTGAAGCTTTCTTT. This encodes CASTSDRRHTEAFF. This sequence joins TRBV27 and TRBJ1-1; tentative D call: TRBD1 (6 bases). The V gene's germline CDR1 is MNHEY and CDR2 SMNVEV (reference sequence). This CDR3 contains 14 residues. Trimming stripped 7 bases from V and 3 bases from J, with 15 bases between.

Only one count was recorded for this clonotype. The V and J genes are TRBV20-1 and TRBJ2-4; possible D gene TRBD1, 5 bases. The J call may be incorrect, as the DNA end agrees better with TRBJ2-7. The CDR3 covers 14 residues. From germline, CDR1 is DFQATT and CDR2 SNEGSKA (reference sequence). The CDR3 sequence is CSASPTARAYEQYF. The CDR3 nucleotides read TGCAGTGCTAGTCCGACAGCGAGAGCCTACGAGCAGTACTTC.

V usage is TRBV18 and J usage is TRBJ1-1; 7 bases match TRBD1. CDR1 is KGHSH, CDR2 LQKENI, per germline. V lost 2 bases to trimming and J lost 5 bases; unmatched junction nucleotides: 14. The length of the CDR3 is 17 residues. The DNA for the CDR3 is TGTGCCAGCTCACCAAGTTTGGCAGGGGGTGTAGGAACTGAAGCTTTCTTT. Translation: CASSPSLAGGVGTEAFF.

This clonotype was observed many times. The V call is TRBV12-3 or TRBV12-4, the J call TRBJ2-1; D possibly uses TRBD1 or TRBD2 (6 bases each). This CDR3 comprises 14 residues. V was cut by 6 bases and J by 2 bases, with 11 bases left in between. The CDR3 nucleotides are TGTGCCAGCAGACCTGGGGGGCCCTACAATGAGCAGTTCTTC. The encoded protein is CASRPGGPYNEQFF.

V gene TRBV19 combines with J gene TRBJ2-1; maybe TRBD2 (5 bases). Per germline, CDR1 LNHDA and CDR2 SQIVND (reference sequence). This CDR3 is 14 amino acids long. The germline V and J ends were trimmed by 3 bases and 4 bases, with 10 bases remaining between them. Written as DNA, the CDR3 is TGTGCCAGTAGTATCGGGATCTATTACAATGAGCAGTTCTTC. This gives the protein CASSIGIYYNEQFF.

This clonotype was seen at least ten times. J is TRBJ2-5 and V is TRBV5-1, with 7 nucleotides matching TRBD1. Germline V gives CDR1 SGHRS, CDR2 YFSETQ. This CDR3 comprises 14 residues. The junction had 6 bases not matched to a gene; V was cut back by 5 bases and J by 2 bases. The DNA of the CDR3 is TGCGCCAGCAGTGTAGGACAGGAACAAGAGACCCAGTACTTC. As protein: CASSVGQEQETQYF.

Comment on this clonotype: Compared with germline, one end of the junction differs, possibly owing to a read error. The chain couples TRBV6-5 to TRBJ2-5; 8 bases map to TRBD1. Gene TRBJ2-1 matches the end of the DNA better, so the J call may be wrong. CDR1 MNHEY and CDR2 SVGAGI come from the germline V gene. The CDR3 has 15 residues. CDR3 protein: CASSYSTGVQETQFF. The CDR3 DNA sequence: TGCGCCAGCAGTTACTCGACAGGGGTCCAAGAGACCCAGTTCTTC.

Many counts were recorded for this clonotype. The J gene is TRBJ1-5, the V gene TRBV7-2; TRBD1 matches at 9 bases. CDR1 and CDR2 (germline): SGHTA, FQGNSA. J was trimmed by 2 bases and V by 5 bases; bases with no gene match: 4. The CDR3 contains 15 residues. CDR3 bases: TGTGCCAGCAGCGCGGACAGGGGTGGCAATCAGCCCCAGCATTTT. It codes for CASSADRGGNQPQHF.

This clonotype was observed once. The chain recombines TRBV10-3 with TRBJ2-7; 14 positions match TRBD2. CDR3 length: 17 residues. Germline V gene sequence: CDR1 ENHRY, CDR2 SYGVKD. Losses at the gene ends were 4 bases for V and 1 base for J; bases not matched to a gene: 6. CDR3 loop: CAISVGTSGGRSYEQYF. The CDR3 DNA reads as TGTGCCATCAGTGTCGGGACTAGCGGGGGTCGGTCCTACGAGCAGTACTTC.

This clonotype is a singleton in its sample. The V and J genes are TRBV12-3 or TRBV12-4 and TRBJ1-2; D unclear. The CDR3 covers 13 residues. Trimming pared 4 bases from V and 4 bases from J, leaving 10 bases between. In DNA form, the CDR3 reads TGTGCCAGCAGTTCCTCAGTCTTCTATGGCTACACCTTC. This encodes CASSSSVFYGYTF.

This clonotype was counted many times. This chain joins TRBV29-1 and TRBJ2-1; 7 bases line up with TRBD1. The ends lost 6 bases at V and 4 bases at J; junction bases unmatched: 6. Per the germline V gene, CDR1 is SQVTM and CDR2 is ANQGSEA. This CDR3 comprises 13 residues. The CDR3 coding sequence is TGCAGCGTGACAGGGTTGGGATACAATGAGCAGTTCTTC. The encoded protein is CSVTGLGYNEQFF.

This clonotype was counted a few times. V and J are TRBV6-5 and TRBJ2-5; 10 bases align to TRBD2. This CDR3 is 18 amino acids long. Per germline, CDR1 MNHEY and CDR2 SVGAGI. Trimming cost V 0 bases and J 3 bases; bases outside gene matches: 10. The CDR3 protein is CASSYSKLAGSPKETQYF. The CDR3 nucleotides read TGTGCCAGCAGTTACTCGAAACTAGCGGGGAGCCCTAAAGAGACCCAGTACTTC.

Ten or more counts support this clonotype. V is TRBV15 and J is TRBJ2-3, with D tentatively TRBD1 (5 bases). Germline lookup yields CDR1 LNHNV and CDR2 YYDKDF (reference sequence). V was shortened by 5 bases and J by 0 bases, with 12 bases between the two germline ends. The CDR3 totals 15 residues. DNA of the CDR3: TGTGCCACCAGCCTAAGGGGCAGGAGCACAGATACGCAGTATTTT. Translation gives CATSLRGRSTDTQYF.